The present TCR beta chain was sequenced within a study of CD8 T cells in Susac syndrome. On the study more broadly: At the time their blood was drawn, patients with Susac syndrome were either therapy-naive, on corticosteroids (with some of them also receiving intravenous immunoglobulin), or on intravenous immunoglobulin alone.

With random hexamers, reverse transcription was performed on roughly 0.5 to 1 ug of RNA. From the immunoSEQ multiplex PCR reads, TCRdb called clonotypes with MiXCR, one entry per CDR3 protein. The sample lists about 120,000 distinct CDR3 sequences; around 94% were seen once. CDR3 size: 16 residues. From germline, CDR1 is KGHSH and CDR2 LQKENI. V dropped 3 bases and J dropped 2; count of bases not matched to a gene: 10. The specimen sequenced was CD8+ T cells from PBMCs. This chain joins TRBV18 and TRBJ2-7, with TRBD2 identical over 7 bases. This clonotype originated in a human donor with Susac syndrome. The CDR3 DNA is TGTGCCAGCTCACCTACCGGGGACTATCTGACCTACGAGCAGTACTTC. Protein sequence: CASSPTGDYLTYEQYF.